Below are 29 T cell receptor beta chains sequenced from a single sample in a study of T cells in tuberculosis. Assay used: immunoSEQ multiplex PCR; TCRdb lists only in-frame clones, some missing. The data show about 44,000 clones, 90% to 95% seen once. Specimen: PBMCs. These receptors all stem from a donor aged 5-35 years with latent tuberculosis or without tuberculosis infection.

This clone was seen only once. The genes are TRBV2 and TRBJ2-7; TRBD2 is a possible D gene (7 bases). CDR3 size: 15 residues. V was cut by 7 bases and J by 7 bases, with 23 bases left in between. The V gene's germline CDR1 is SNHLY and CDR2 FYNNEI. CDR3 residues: CASTRRAGAAGEQYF. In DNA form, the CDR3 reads TGTGCCAGCACCCGAAGGGCGGGGGCGGCGGGGGAGCAGTACTTC.

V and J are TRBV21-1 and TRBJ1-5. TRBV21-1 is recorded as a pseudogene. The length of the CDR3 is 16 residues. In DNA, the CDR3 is TGTGCCAGCAGCAAAGGGAGAATGGCAAACAATCAGCCCCAGCATTTT. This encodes CASSKGRMANNQPQHF.

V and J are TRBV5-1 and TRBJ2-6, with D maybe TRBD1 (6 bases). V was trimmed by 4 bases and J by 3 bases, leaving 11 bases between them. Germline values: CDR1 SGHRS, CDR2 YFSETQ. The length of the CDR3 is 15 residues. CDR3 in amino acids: CASSVNRVGANVLTF. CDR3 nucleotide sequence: TGCGCCAGCAGCGTCAACAGGGTTGGGGCCAACGTCCTGACTTTC.

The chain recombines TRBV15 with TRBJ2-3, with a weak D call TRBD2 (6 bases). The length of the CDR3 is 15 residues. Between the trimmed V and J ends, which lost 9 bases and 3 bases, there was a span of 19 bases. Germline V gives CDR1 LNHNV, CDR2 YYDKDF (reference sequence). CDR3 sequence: CATKSSAGSTDTQYF. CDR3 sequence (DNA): TGTGCCACAAAGTCGTCTGCGGGATCAACAGATACGCAGTATTTT.

CDR3 DNA: TGTGCCAGCTCGTACAGGGAACATTCACCCCTCCACTTT. Protein product: CASSYREHSPLHF. The V call is TRBV6-1, the J call TRBJ1-6, with D perhaps TRBD1 (6 bases). This CDR3 contains 13 residues. The V gene's germline CDR1 is MNHNS and CDR2 SASEGT. V lost 8 bases and J lost 8, with 13 bases in between.

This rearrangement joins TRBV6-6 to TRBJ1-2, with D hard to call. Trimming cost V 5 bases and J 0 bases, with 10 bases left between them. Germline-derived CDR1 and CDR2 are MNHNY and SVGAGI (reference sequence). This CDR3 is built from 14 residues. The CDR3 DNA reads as TGTGCCAGCAGTCCTCGAGGGCCTAACTATGGCTACACCTTC. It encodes CASSPRGPNYGYTF.

CDR3: CASSAYLSGEREQYF. CDR3 bases: TGTGCCAGCAGCGCATACCTATCGGGGGAACGCGAGCAGTACTTC. This chain connects TRBV9 to TRBJ2-7, with D perhaps matching TRBD2 (6 bases). The CDR3 spans 15 residues. V dropped 3 bases and J dropped 6 bases, with 19 bases sitting between them. Germline loops: CDR1 SGDLS, CDR2 YYNGEE.

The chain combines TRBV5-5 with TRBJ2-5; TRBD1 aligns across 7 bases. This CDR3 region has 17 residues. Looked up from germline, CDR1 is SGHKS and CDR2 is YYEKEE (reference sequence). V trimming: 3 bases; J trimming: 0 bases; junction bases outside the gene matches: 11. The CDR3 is CASSSYPRGKYQETQYF. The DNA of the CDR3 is TGTGCCAGCAGCTCGTATCCCAGGGGGAAATACCAAGAGACCCAGTACTTC. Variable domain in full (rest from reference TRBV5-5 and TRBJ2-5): DAGVTQSPTHLIKTRGQQVTLRCSPISGHKSVSWYQQVLGQGPQFIFQYYEKEERGRGNFPDRFSARQFPNYSSELNVNALLLGDSALYLCASSSYPRGKYQETQYFGPGTRLLVL.

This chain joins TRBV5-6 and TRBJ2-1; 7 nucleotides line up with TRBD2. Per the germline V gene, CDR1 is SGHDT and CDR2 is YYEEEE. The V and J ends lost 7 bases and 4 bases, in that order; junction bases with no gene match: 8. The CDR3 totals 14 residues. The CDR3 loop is CASHLAGVYNEQFF. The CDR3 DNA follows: TGTGCCAGCCACTTAGCGGGCGTATACAATGAGCAGTTCTTC.

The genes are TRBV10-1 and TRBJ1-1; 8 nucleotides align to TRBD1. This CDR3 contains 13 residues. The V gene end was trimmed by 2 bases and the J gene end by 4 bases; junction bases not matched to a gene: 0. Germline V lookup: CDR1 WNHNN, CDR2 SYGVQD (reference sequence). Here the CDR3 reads CASSEGQGTEAFF. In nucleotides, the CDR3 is TGCGCCAGCAGTGAGGGACAGGGCACTGAAGCTTTCTTT.

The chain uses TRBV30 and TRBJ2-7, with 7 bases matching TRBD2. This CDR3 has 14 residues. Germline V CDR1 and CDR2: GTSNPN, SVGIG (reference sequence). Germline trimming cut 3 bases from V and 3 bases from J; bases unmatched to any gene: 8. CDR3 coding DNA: TGTGCCTGGAGCCCGCTGGGCGGGGGCTACGAGCAGTACTTC. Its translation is CAWSPLGGGYEQYF. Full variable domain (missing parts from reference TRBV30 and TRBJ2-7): SQTIHQWPATLVQPVGSPLSLECTVEGTSNPNLYWYRQAAGRGLQLLFYSVGIGQISSEVPQNLSASRPQDRQFILSSKKLLLSDSGFYLCAWSPLGGGYEQYFGPGTRLTVT.

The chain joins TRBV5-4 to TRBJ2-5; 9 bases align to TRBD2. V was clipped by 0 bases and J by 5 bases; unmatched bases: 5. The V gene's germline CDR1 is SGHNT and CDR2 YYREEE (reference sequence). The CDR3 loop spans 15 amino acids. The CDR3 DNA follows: TGTGCCAGCAGCTTGGTGGCTAGCGGGGTTGAGACCCAGTACTTC. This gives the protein CASSLVASGVETQYF.

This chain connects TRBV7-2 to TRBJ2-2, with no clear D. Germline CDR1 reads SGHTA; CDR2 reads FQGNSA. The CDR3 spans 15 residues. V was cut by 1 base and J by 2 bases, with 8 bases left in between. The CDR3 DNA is TGTGCCAGCAGCTTAGAAGGAGTAAACACCGGGGAGCTGTTTTTT. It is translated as CASSLEGVNTGELFF. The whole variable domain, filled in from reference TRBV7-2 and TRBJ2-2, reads GAGVSQSPSNKVTEKGKDVELRCDPISGHTALYWYRQSLGQGLEFLIYFQGNSAPDKSGLPSDRFSAERTGGSVSTLTIQRTQQEDSAVYLCASSLEGVNTGELFFGEGSRLTVL.

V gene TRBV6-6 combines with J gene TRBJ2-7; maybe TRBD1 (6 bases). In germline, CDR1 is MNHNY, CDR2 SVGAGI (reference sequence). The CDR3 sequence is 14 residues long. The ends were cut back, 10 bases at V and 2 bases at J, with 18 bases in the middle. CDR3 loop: CATVERTVPYEQYF. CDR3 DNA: TGTGCCACCGTAGAGAGGACAGTCCCCTACGAGCAGTACTTC.

The CDR3 nucleotides are TGTGCCAGCAGCCACGAGGGTTTACCGACCGGGGAGCTGTTTTTT. This sequence encodes CASSHEGLPTGELFF. J is TRBJ2-2 and V is TRBV14, with D perhaps matching TRBD2 (5 bases). Germline CDR1 reads SGHDN; CDR2 reads FVKESK. CDR3 length: 15 amino acids. V shed 3 bases and J shed 5 bases, with 13 bases lying between them. The full variable domain, completed using reference TRBV14 and TRBJ2-2, is EAGVTQFPSHSVIEKGQTVTLRCDPISGHDNLYWYRRVMGKEIKFLLHFVKESKQDESGMPNNRFLAERTGGTYSTLKVQPAELEDSGVYFCASSHEGLPTGELFFGEGSRLTVL.

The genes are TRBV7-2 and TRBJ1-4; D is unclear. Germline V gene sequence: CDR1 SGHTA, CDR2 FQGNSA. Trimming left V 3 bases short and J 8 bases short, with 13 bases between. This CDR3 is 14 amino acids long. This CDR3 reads CASSFGSPGEKLFF. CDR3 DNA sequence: TGTGCCAGCAGCTTTGGTTCCCCGGGGGAAAAACTGTTTTTT.

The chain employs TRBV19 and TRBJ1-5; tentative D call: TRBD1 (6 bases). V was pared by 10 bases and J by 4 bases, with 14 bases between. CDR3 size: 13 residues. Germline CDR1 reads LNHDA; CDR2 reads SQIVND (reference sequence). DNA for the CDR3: TGTGCCATCGGAGAGGGGGTAAATCAGCCCCAGCATTTT. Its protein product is CAIGEGVNQPQHF.

CDR3 sequence reads: CASSRPGTSGPSYEQYF. DNA of the CDR3: TGCGCCAGCAGCAGACCCGGGACTAGCGGGCCCTCCTACGAGCAGTACTTC. J is TRBJ2-7 and V is TRBV5-1, with TRBD2 identical over 12 bases. Per the germline V gene, CDR1 is SGHRS and CDR2 is YFSETQ. This CDR3 region has 17 residues. After removal of 4 bases from V and 0 bases from J, the junction contained 8 bases not matched to a gene. Full variable domain (remainder filled in from reference TRBV5-1 and TRBJ2-7): KAGVTQTPRYLIKTRGQQVTLSCSPISGHRSVSWYQQTPGQGLQFLFEYFSETQRNKGNFPGRFSGRQFSNSRSEMNVSTLELGDSALYLCASSRPGTSGPSYEQYFGPGTRLTVT.

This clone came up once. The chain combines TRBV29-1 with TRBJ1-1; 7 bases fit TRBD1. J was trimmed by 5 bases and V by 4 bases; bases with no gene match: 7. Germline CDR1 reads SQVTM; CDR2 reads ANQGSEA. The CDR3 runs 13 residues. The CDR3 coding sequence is TGCAGCGTTGTGGGGACAGTCGGAACTGAAGCTTTCTTT. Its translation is CSVVGTVGTEAFF. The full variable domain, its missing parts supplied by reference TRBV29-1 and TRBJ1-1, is SAVISQKPSRDICQRGTSLTIQCQVDSQVTMMFWYRQQPGQSLTLIATANQGSEATYESGFVIDKFPISRPNLTFSTLTVSNMSPEDSSIYLCSVVGTVGTEAFFGQGTRLTVV.

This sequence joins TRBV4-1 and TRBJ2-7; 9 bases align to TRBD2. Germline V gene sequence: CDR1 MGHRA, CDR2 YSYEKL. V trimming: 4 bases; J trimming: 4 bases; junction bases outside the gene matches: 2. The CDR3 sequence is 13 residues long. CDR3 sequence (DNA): TGCGCCAGCAGCCCGACTAGCGGTTACGAGCAGTACTTC. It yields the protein CASSPTSGYEQYF.

The CDR3 loop is CASSLARGRAYEQYF. The CDR3 DNA reads TGTGCCAGCAGCCTCGCGCGGGGAAGGGCCTACGAGCAGTACTTC. J is TRBJ2-7 and V is TRBV7-2; D might be TRBD2 (6 bases). CDR3 length equals 15 residues. V lost 5 bases and J 2 bases, leaving 16 bases between the germline ends. CDR1 SGHTA and CDR2 FQGNSA come from the germline V gene.

Here the CDR3 reads CASSIGGSREQYF. CDR3 DNA: TGTGCCAGTAGTATAGGAGGTAGCCGCGAGCAGTACTTC. The chain recombines TRBV19 with TRBJ2-7; D gene uncertain. The CDR3 length is 13 residues. V was clipped by 1 base and J by 6 bases, with 10 bases between them. Germline CDR1 LNHDA, CDR2 SQIVND (reference sequence).

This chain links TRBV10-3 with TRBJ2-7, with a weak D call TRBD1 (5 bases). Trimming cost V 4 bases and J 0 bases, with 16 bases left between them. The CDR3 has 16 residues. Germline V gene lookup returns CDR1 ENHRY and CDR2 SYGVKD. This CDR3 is CAISADDSPSSYEQYF. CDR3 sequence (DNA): TGTGCCATCAGTGCCGACGACAGCCCGAGCTCCTACGAGCAGTACTTC.

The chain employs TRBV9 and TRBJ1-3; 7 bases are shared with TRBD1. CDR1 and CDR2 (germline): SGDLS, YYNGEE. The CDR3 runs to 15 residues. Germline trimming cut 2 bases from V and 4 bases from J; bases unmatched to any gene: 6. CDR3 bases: TGTGCCAGCAGCGTCATGACAGGGAACGGAAACACCATATATTTT. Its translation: CASSVMTGNGNTIYF.

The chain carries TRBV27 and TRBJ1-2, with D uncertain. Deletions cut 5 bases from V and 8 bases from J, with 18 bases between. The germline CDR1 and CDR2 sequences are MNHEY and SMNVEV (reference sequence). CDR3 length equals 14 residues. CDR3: CASSAGRGAGGYTF. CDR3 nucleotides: TGTGCCAGCAGTGCTGGTCGAGGCGCGGGGGGCTACACCTTC.

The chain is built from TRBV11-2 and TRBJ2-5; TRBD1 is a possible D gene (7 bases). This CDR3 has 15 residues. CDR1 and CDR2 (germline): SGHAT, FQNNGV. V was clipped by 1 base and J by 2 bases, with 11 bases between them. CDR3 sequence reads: CASSLGQGGQETQYF. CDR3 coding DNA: TGTGCCAGCAGCTTAGGGCAGGGGGGTCAAGAGACCCAGTACTTC.

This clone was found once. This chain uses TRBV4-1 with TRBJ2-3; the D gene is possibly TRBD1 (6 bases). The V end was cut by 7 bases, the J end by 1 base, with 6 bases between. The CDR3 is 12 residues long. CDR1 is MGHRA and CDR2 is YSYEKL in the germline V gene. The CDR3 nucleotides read TGCGCCAGCAAGGGGGGCACAGATACGCAGTATTTT. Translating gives CASKGGTDTQYF.

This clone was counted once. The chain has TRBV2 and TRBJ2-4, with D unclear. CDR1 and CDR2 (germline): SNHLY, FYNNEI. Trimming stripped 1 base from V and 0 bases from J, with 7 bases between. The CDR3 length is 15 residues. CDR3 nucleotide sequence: TGTGCCAGCAGTGAAGACAGTCCAGCCAAAAACATTCAGTACTTC. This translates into CASSEDSPAKNIQYF.

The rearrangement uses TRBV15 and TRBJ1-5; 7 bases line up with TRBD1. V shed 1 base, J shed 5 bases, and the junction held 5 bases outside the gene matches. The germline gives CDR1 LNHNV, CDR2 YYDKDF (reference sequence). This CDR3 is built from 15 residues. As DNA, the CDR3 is TGTGCCACCAGCAGAGTCGACAGGGTCCATCAGCCCCAGCATTTT. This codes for CATSRVDRVHQPQHF.